The clone carrying this TCR beta chain has only a few counts. These data are taken from a study of T-cell memory formation after mild COVID-19. Via MiXCR, TCRdb re-called the 5' RACE reads, giving one row per CDR3 protein. The sample has about 160,000 distinct CDR3 sequences, roughly 28% seen once. The CDR3 length is 15 residues. With V trimmed by 2 bases and J by 5 bases, 6 bases remained unmatched. Germline CDR1 and CDR2: MGHDK and SYGVNS. This TCR derives from an adult woman who had mild COVID-19 (a few samples of this study predate the infection). Cell type and time point are not known. The chain joins TRBV25-1 to TRBJ1-5; TRBD1 agrees at 7 bases. Input material: PBMCs or a T cell subset sorted from them (not recorded which). The CDR3 loop is CASSEGTAIDQPQHF. CDR3 in DNA: TGTGCCAGCAGTGAAGGGACAGCGATCGATCAGCCCCAGCATTTT.